One T cell receptor beta chain is described in this entry. Its target is not known. This sample was taken from a study of monozygotic twins with inflammatory bowel disease. Study conclusions and caveats: TCRbeta inverse Simpson diversity was decreased in IBD patients versus healthy co-twins. With others, IBD patients shared fewer clonotypes than healthy twins did, especially with disease activity.

This CDR3 comprises 12 residues. From germline, CDR1 is SGHNT and CDR2 YENEEA. TCRdb reprocessed the 5' RACE reads and stores each CDR3 protein as one record, lacking DNA. The sample includes about 160,000 distinct CDR3 sequences. Sequenced: blood. The origin of this receptor is a human donor with ulcerative colitis or Crohn's disease, or a healthy co-twin of an affected twin (not recorded which). This chain connects TRBV11-3 to TRBJ2-1; TCRdb lists TRBD1, though no DNA is available to test this call. CDR3 loop: CASSSRGDEQFF.